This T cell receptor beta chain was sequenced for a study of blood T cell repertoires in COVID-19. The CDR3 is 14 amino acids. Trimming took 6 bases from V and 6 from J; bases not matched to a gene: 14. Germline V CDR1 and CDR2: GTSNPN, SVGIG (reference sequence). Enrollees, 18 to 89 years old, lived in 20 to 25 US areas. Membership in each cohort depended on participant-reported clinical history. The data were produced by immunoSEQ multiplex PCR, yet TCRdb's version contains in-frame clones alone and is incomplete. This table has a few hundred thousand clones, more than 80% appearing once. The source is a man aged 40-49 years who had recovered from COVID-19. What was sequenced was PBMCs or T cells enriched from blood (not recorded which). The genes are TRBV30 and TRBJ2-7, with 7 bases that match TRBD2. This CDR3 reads CACTTGLHAVEQYF. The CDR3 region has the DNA TGTGCCTGTACCACGGGACTACACGCGGTCGAGCAGTACTTC. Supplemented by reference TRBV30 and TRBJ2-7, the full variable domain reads SQTIHQWPATLVQPVGSPLSLECTVEGTSNPNLYWYRQAAGRGLQLLFYSVGIGQISSEVPQNLSASRPQDRQFILSSKKLLLSDSGFYLCACTTGLHAVEQYFGPGTRLTVT.